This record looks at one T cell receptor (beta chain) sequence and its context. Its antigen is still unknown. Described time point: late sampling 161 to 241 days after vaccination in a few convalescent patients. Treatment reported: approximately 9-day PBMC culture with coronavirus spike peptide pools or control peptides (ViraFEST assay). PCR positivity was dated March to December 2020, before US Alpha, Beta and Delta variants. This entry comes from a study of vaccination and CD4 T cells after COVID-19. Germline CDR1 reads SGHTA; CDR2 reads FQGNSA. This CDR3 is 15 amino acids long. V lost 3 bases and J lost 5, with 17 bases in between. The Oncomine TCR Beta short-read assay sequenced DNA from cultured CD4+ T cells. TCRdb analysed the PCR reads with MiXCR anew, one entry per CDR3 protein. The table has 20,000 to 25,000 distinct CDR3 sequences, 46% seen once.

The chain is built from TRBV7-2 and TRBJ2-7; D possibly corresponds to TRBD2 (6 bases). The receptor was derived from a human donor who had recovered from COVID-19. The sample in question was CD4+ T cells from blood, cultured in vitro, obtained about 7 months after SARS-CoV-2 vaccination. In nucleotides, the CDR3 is TGTGCCAGCAGCTTGGAGGGGCTAGTTATCCACGAGCAGTACTTC. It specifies CASSLEGLVIHEQYF.